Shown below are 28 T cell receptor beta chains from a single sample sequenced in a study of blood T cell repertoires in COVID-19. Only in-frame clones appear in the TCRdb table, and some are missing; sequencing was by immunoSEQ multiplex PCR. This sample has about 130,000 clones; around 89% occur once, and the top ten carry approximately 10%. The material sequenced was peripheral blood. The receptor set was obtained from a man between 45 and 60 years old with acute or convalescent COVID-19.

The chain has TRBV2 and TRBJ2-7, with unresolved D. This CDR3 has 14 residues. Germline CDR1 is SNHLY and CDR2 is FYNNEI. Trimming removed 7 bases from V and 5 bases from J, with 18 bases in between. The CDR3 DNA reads TGTGCCAGCAAACGAATAACTATACACGACGAGCAGTACTTC. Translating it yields CASKRITIHDEQYF.

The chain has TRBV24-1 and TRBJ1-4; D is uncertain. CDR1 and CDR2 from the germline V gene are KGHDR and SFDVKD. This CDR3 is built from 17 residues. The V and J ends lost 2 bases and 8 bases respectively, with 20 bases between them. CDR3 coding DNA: TGTGCCACCAGTGATTCTGCGCCGGGATATCGAGGGGAAAAACTGTTTTTT. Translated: CATSDSAPGYRGEKLFF.

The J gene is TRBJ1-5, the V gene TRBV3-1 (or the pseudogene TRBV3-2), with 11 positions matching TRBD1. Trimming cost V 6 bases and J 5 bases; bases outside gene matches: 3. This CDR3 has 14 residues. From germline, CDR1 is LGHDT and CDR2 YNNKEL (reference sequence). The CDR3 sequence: CASRRGQGDQPQHF. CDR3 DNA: TGTGCCAGCAGGAGGGGACAGGGGGATCAGCCCCAGCATTTT.

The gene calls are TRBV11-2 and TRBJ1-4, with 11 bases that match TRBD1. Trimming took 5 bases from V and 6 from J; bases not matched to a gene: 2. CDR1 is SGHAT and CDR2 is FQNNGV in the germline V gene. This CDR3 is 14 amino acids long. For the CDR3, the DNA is TGTGCCAGCAGCCTGGGACAGGGGGATGAAAAACTGTTTTTT. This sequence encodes CASSLGQGDEKLFF. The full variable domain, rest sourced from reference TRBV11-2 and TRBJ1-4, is EAGVAQSPRYKIIEKRQSVAFWCNPISGHATLYWYQQILGQGPKLLIQFQNNGVVDDSQLPKDRFSAERLKGVDSTLKIQPAKLEDSAVYLCASSLGQGDEKLFFGSGTQLSVL.

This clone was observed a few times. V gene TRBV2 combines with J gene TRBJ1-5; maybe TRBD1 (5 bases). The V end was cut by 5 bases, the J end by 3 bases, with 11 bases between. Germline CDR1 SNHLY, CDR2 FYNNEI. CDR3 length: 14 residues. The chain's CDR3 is CASSSQGLNQPQHF. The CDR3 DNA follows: TGTGCCAGCAGTTCCCAGGGTCTCAATCAGCCCCAGCATTTT.

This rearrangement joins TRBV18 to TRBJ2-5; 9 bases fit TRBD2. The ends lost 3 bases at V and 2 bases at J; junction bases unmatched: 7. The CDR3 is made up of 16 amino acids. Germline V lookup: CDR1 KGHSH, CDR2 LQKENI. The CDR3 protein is CASSPRVAGVQETQYF. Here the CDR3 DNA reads TGTGCCAGCTCACCCCGGGTAGCGGGAGTACAAGAGACCCAGTACTTC.

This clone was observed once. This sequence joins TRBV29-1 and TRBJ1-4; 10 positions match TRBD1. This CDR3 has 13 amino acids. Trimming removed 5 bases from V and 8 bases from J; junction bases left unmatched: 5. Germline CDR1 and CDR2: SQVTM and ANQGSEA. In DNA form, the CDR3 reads TGCAGCGTTCATGGGACAGGGGTAGAAAAACTGTTTTTT. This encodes CSVHGTGVEKLFF.

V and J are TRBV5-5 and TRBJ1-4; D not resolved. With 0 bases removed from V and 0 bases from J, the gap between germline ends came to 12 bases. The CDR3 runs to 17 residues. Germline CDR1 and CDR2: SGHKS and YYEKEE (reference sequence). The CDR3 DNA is TGTGCCAGCAGCTTGGGGGCGGAGGAGGCAACTAATGAAAAACTGTTTTTT. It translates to CASSLGAEEATNEKLFF.

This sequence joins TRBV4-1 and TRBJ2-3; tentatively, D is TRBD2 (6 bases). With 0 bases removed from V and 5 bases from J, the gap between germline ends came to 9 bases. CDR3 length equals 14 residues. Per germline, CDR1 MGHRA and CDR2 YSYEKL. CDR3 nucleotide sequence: TGCGCCAGCAGCCAAGACGGGACTCAAGATACGCAGTATTTT. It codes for CASSQDGTQDTQYF.

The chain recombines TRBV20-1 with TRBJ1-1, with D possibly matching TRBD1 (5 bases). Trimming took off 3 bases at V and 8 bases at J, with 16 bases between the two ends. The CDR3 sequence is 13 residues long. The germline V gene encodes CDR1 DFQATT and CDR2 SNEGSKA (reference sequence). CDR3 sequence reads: CSASGQGGREAFF. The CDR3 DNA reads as TGCAGTGCTAGTGGTCAGGGAGGGAGGGAAGCTTTCTTT.

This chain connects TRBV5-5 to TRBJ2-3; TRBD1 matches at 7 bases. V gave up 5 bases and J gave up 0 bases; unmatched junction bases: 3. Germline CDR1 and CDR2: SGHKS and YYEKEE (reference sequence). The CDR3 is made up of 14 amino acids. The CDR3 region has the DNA TGTGCCAGCAGTACGGGACAGAGCACAGATACGCAGTATTTT. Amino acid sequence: CASSTGQSTDTQYF.

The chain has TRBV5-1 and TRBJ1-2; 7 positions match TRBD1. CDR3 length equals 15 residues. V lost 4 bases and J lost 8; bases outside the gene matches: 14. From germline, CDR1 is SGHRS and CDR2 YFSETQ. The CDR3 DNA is TGCGCCAGCAGCCCGGTCGAAGGACAGGACGGGGGCTACACCTTC. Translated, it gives CASSPVEGQDGGYTF. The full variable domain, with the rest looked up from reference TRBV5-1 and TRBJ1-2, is KAGVTQTPRYLIKTRGQQVTLSCSPISGHRSVSWYQQTPGQGLQFLFEYFSETQRNKGNFPGRFSGRQFSNSRSEMNVSTLELGDSALYLCASSPVEGQDGGYTFGSGTRLTVV.

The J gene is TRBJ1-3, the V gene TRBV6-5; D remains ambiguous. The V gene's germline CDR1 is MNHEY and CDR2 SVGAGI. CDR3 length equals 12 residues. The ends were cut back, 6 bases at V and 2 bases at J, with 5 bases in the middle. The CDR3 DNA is TGTGCCAGCAGCATTCCTGGAAACACCATATATTTT. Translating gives CASSIPGNTIYF.

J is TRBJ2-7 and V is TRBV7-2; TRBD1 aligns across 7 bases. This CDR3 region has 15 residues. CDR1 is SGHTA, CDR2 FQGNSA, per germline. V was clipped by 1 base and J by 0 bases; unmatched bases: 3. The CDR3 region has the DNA TGTGCCAGCAGCTTAGTACAGGGGAGCTCCTACGAGCAGTACTTC. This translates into CASSLVQGSSYEQYF.

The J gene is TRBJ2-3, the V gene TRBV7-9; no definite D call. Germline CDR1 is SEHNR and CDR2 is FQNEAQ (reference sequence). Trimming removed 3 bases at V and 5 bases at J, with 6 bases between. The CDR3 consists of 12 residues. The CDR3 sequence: CASSLVRDTQYF. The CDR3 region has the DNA TGTGCCAGCAGCTTGGTCAGAGATACGCAGTATTTT.

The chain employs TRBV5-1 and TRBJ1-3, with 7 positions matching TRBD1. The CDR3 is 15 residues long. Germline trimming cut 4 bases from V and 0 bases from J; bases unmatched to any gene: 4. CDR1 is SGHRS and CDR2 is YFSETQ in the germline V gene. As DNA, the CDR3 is TGCGCCAGCAGCGAACAGGGGAACTCTGGAAACACCATATATTTT. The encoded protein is CASSEQGNSGNTIYF. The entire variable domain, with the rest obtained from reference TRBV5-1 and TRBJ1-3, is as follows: KAGVTQTPRYLIKTRGQQVTLSCSPISGHRSVSWYQQTPGQGLQFLFEYFSETQRNKGNFPGRFSGRQFSNSRSEMNVSTLELGDSALYLCASSEQGNSGNTIYFGEGSWLTVV.

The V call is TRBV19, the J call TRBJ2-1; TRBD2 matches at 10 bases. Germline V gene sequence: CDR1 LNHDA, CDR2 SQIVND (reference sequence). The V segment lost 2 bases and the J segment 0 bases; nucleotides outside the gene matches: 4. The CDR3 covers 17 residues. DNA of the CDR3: TGTGCCAGTAGTATATCGGCTAGCGGGAGCTCCTACAATGAGCAGTTCTTC. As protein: CASSISASGSSYNEQFF.

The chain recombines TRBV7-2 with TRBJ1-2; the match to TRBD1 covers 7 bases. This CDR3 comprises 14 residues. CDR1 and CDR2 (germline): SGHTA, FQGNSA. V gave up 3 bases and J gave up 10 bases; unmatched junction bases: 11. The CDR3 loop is CASSFSSTGTDYTF. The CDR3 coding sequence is TGTGCCAGCAGCTTCTCTTCGACAGGGACTGACTACACCTTC. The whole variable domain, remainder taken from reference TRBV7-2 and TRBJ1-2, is GAGVSQSPSNKVTEKGKDVELRCDPISGHTALYWYRQSLGQGLEFLIYFQGNSAPDKSGLPSDRFSAERTGGSVSTLTIQRTQQEDSAVYLCASSFSSTGTDYTFGSGTRLTVV.

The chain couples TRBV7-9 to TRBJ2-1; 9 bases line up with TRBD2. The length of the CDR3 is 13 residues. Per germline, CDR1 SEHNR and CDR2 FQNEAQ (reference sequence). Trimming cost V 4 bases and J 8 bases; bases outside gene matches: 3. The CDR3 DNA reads TGTGCCAGCAGCTCTAGCGGGGTTGATGAGCAGTTCTTC. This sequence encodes CASSSSGVDEQFF.

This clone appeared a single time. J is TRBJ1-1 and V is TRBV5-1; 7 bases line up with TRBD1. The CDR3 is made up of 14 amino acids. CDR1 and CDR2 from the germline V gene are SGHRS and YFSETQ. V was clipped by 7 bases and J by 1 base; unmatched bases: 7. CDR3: CASWRGPGNTEAFF. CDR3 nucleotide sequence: TGCGCCAGCTGGAGGGGGCCGGGGAACACTGAAGCTTTCTTT.

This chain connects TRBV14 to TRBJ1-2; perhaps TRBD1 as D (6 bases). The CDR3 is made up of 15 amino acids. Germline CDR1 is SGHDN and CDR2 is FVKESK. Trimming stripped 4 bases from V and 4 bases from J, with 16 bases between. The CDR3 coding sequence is TGTGCCAGCAGCCGAGGACCGGGACATCTCTATGGCTACACCTTC. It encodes CASSRGPGHLYGYTF.

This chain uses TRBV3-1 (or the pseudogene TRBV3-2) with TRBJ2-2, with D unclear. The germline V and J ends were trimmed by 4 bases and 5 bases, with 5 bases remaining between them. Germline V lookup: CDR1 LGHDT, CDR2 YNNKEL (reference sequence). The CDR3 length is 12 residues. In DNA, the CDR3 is TGTGCCAGCAGCCTTCGGACCGGGGAGCTGTTTTTT. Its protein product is CASSLRTGELFF.

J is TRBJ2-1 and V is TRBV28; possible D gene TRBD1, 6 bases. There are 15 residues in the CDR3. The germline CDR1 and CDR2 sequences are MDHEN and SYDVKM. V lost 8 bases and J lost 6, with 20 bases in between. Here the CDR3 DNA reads TGTGCCAGCTCAGTTTATAGGTCCAGGGGCAATGAGCAGTTCTTC. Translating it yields CASSVYRSRGNEQFF.

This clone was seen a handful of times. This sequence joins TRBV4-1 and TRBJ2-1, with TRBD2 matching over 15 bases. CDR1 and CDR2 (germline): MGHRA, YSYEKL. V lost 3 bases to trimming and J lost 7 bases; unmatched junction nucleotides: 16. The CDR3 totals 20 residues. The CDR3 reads CASSHLPGLAGGPDGNEQFF. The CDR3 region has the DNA TGCGCCAGCAGCCATCTCCCGGGACTAGCGGGAGGTCCCGATGGGAATGAGCAGTTCTTC.

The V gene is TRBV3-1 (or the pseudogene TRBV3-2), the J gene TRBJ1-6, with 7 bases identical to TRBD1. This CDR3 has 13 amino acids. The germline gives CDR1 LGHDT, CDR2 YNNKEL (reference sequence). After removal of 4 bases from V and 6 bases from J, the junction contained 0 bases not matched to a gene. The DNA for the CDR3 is TGTGCCAGCAGCCCAGGGGGTAATTCACCCCTCCACTTT. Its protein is CASSPGGNSPLHF.

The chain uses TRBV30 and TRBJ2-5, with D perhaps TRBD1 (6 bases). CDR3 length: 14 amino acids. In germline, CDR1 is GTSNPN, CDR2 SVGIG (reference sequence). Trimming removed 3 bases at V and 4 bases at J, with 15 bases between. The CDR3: CAWRKNGGVETQYF. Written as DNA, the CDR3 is TGTGCCTGGAGAAAAAATGGGGGCGTAGAGACCCAGTACTTC.

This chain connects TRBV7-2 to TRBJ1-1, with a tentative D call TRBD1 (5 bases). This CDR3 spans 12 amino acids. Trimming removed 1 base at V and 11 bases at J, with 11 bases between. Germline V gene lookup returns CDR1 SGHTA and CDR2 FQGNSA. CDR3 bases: TGTGCCAGCAGCTTAGGGACAAGCCATGCTTTCTTT. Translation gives CASSLGTSHAFF.

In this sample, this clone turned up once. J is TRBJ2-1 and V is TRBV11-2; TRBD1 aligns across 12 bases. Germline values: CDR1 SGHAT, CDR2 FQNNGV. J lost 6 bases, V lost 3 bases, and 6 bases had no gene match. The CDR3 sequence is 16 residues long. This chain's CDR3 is CASSFWGDRGRNEQFF. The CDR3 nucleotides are TGTGCCAGCAGCTTCTGGGGGGACAGGGGGCGCAATGAGCAGTTCTTC.